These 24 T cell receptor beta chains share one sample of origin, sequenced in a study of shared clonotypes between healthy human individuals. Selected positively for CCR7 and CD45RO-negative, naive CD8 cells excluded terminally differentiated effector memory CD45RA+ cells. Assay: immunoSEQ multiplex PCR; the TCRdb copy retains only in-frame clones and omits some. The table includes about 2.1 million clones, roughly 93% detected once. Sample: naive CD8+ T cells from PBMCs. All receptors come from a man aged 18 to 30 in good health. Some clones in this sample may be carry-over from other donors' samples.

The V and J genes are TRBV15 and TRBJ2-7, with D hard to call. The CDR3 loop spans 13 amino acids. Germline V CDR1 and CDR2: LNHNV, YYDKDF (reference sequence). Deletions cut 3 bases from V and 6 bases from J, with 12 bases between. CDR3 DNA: TGTGCCACCAGCAGGGGGAACCCCTCCGAGCAGTACTTC. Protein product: CATSRGNPSEQYF.

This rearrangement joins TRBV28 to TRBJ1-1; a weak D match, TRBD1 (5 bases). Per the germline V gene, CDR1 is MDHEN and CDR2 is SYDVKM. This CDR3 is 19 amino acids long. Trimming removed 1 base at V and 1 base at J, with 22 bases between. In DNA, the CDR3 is TGTGCCAGCAGTTTATTAGTTCGTTGGCTGGCAGGGCAGAACACTGAAGCTTTCTTT. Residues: CASSLLVRWLAGQNTEAFF.

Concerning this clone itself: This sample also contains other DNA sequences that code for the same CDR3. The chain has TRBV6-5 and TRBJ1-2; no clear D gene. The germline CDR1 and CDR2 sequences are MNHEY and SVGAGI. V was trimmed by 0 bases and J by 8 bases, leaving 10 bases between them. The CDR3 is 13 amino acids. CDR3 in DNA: TGTGCCAGCAGTTACTCGACGGGCTTCGGCTACACCTTC. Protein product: CASSYSTGFGYTF.

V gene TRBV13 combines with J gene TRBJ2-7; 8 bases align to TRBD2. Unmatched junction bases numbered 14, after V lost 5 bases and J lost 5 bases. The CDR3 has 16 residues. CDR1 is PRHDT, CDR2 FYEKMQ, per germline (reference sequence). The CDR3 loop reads CASSIGLASRTDEQYF. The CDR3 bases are TGTGCCAGCAGCATTGGACTAGCTAGTAGAACGGACGAGCAGTACTTC.

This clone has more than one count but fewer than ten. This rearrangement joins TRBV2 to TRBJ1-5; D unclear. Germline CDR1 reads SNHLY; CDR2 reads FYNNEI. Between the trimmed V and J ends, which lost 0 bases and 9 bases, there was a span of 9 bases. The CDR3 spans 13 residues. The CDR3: CASSEAWQWPQHF. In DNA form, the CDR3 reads TGTGCCAGCAGTGAAGCGTGGCAATGGCCCCAGCATTTT. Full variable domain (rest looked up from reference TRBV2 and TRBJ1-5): EPEVTQTPSHQVTQMGQEVILRCVPISNHLYFYWYRQILGQKVEFLVSFYNNEISEKSEIFDDQFSVERPDGSNFTLKIRSTKLEDSAMYFCASSEAWQWPQHFGDGTRLSIL.

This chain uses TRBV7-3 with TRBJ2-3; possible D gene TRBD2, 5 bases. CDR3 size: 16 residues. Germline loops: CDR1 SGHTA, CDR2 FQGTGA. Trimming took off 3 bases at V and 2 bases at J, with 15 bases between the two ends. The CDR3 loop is CASSFVREADTDTQYF. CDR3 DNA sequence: TGTGCCAGCAGCTTTGTCCGGGAAGCGGACACAGATACGCAGTATTTT. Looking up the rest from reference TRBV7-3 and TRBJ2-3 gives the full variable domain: GAGVSQTPSNKVTEKGKYVELRCDPISGHTALYWYRQSLGQGPEFLIYFQGTGAADDSGLPNDRFFAVRPEGSVSTLKIQRTERGDSAVYLCASSFVREADTDTQYFGPGTRLTVL.

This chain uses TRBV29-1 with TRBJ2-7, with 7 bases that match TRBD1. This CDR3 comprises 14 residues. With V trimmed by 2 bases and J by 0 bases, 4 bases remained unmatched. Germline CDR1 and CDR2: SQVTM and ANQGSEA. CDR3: CSVETGEFSYEQYF. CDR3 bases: TGCAGCGTTGAAACAGGGGAATTCTCCTACGAGCAGTACTTC.

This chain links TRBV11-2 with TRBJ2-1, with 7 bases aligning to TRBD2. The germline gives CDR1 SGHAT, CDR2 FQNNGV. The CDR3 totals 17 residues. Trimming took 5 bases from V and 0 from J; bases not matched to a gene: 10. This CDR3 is CASSPKLAPSSYNEQFF. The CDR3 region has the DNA TGTGCCAGCAGCCCAAAACTAGCGCCGAGCTCCTACAATGAGCAGTTCTTC.

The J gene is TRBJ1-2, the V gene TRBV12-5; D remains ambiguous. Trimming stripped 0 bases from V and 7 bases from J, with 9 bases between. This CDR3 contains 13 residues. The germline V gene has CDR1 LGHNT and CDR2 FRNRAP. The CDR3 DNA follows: TGTGCTAGTGGTTTGGTCGGGCGCGGTGGCTACACCTTC. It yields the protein CASGLVGRGGYTF.

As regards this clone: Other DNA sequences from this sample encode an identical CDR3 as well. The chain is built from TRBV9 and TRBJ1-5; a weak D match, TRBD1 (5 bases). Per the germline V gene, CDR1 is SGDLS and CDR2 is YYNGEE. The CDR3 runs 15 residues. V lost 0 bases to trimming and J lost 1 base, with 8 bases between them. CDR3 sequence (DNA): TGTGCCAGCAGCGTAGGGGGGGACAGCAATCAGCCCCAGCATTTT. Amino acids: CASSVGGDSNQPQHF. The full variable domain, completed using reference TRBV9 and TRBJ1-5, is DSGVTQTPKHLITATGQRVTLRCSPRSGDLSVYWYQQSLDQGLQFLIQYYNGEERAKGNILERFSAQQFPDLHSELNLSSLELGDSALYFCASSVGGDSNQPQHFGDGTRLSIL.

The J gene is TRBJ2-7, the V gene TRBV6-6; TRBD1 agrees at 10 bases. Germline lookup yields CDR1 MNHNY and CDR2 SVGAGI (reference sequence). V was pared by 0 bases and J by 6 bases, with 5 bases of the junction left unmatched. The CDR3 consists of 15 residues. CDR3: CASSYSDRGTGEQYF. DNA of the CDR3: TGTGCCAGCAGTTACTCGGACAGGGGGACGGGCGAGCAGTACTTC.

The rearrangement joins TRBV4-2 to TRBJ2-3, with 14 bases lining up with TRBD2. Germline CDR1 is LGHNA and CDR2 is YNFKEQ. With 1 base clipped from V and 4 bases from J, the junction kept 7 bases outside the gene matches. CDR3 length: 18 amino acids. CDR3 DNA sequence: TGTGCCAGCAGCCAAGTCCCCCTGACTAGCGGGAGGGCAGATACGCAGTATTTT. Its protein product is CASSQVPLTSGRADTQYF.

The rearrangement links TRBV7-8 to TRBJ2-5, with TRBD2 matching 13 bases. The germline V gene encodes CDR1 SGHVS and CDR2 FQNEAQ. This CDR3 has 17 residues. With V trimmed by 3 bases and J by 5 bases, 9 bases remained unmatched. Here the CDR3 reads CASSFGLAGVGSETQYF. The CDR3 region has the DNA TGTGCCAGCAGCTTCGGACTAGCGGGAGTAGGGTCGGAGACCCAGTACTTC. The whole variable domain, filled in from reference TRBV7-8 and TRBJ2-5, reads GAGVSQSPRYKVAKRGQDVALRCDPISGHVSLFWYQQALGQGPEFLTYFQNEAQLDKSGLPSDRFFAERPEGSVSTLKIQRTQQEDSAVYLCASSFGLAGVGSETQYFGPGTRLLVL.

Here the CDR3 reads CASSRDRGTYEQYF. CDR3 sequence (DNA): TGTGCCAGCAGCCGGGACAGGGGGACCTACGAGCAGTACTTC. The chain couples TRBV5-4 to TRBJ2-7, with TRBD1 identical over 11 bases. V lost 4 bases to trimming and J lost 2 bases; unmatched junction nucleotides: 2. The CDR3 is 14 residues long. The germline V gene has CDR1 SGHNT and CDR2 YYREEE (reference sequence).

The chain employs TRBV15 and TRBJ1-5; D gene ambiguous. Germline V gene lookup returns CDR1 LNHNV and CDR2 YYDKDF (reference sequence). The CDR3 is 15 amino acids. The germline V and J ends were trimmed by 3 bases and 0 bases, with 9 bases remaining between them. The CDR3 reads CATSRASGSNQPQHF. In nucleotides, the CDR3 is TGTGCCACCAGCAGGGCCAGTGGTAGCAATCAGCCCCAGCATTTT.

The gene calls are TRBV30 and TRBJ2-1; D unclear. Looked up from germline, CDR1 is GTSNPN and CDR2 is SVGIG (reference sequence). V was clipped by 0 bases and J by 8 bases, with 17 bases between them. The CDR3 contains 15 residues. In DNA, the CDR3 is TGTGCCTGGAGTGTAGGTCCCCATAGGGCCGATGAGCAGTTCTTC. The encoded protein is CAWSVGPHRADEQFF.

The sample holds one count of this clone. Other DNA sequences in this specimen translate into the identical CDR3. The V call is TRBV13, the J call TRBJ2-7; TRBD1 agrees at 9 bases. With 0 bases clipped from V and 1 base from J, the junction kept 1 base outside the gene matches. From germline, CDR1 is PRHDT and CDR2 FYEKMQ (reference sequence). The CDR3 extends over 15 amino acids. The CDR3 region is CASSLGGQGSYEQYF. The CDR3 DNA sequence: TGTGCCAGCAGCTTAGGCGGACAGGGGTCCTACGAGCAGTACTTC. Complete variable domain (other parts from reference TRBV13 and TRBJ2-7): AAGVIQSPRHLIKEKRETATLKCYPIPRHDTVYWYQQGPGQDPQFLISFYEKMQSDKGSIPDRFSAQQFSDYHSELNMSSLELGDSALYFCASSLGGQGSYEQYFGPGTRLTVT.

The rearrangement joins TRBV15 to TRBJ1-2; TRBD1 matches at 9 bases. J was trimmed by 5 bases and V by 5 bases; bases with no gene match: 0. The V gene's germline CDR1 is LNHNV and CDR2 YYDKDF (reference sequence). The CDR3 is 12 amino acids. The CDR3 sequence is CATSGQGYGYTF. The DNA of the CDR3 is TGTGCCACCAGCGGACAGGGGTATGGCTACACCTTC. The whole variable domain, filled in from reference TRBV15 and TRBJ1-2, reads DAMVIQNPRYQVTQFGKPVTLSCSQTLNHNVMYWYQQKSSQAPKLLFHYYDKDFNNEADTPDNFQSRRPNTSFCFLDIRSPGLGDTAMYLCATSGQGYGYTFGSGTRLTVV.

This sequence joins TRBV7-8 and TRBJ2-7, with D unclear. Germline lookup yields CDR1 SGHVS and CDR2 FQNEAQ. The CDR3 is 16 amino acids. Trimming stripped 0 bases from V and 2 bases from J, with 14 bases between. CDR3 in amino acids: CASSLAPAHLTYEQYF. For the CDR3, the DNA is TGTGCCAGCAGCTTAGCGCCTGCACACCTCACCTACGAGCAGTACTTC.

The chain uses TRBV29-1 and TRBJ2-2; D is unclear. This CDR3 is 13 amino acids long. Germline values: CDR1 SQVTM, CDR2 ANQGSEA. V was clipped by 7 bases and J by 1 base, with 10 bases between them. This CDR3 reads CSAEAGNTGELFF. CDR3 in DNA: TGCAGCGCCGAGGCCGGGAACACCGGGGAGCTGTTTTTT.

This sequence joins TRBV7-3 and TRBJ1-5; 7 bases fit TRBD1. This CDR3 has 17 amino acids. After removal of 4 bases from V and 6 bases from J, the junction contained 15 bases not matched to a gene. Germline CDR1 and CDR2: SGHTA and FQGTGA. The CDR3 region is CASSSSYRDSPRQPQHF. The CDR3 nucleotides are TGTGCCAGCAGCTCCTCCTACCGGGACAGCCCTCGTCAGCCCCAGCATTTT.

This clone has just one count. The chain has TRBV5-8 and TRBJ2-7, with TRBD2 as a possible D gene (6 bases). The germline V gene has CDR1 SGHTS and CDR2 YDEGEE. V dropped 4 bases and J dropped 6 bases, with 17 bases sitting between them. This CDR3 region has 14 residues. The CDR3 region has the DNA TGTGCCAGCAGCGAGAACCTACTAGCCTCCGAGCAGTACTTC. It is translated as CASSENLLASEQYF. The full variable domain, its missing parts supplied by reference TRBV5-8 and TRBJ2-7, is EAGVTQSPTHLIKTRGQQATLRCSPISGHTSVYWYQQALGLGLQFLLWYDEGEERNRGNFPPRFSGRQFPNYSSELNVNALELEDSALYLCASSENLLASEQYFGPGTRLTVT.

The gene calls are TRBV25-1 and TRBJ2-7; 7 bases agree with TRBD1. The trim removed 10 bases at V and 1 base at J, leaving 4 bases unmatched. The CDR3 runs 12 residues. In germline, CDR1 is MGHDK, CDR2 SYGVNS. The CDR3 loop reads CATRDRSYEQYF. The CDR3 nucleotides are TGTGCCACCCGGGACAGATCCTACGAGCAGTACTTC.

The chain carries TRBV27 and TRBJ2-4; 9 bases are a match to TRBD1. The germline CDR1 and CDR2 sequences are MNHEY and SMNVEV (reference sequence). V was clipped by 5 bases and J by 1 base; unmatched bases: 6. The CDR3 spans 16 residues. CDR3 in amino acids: CASSLQGAFAKNIQYF. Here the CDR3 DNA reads TGTGCCAGCAGTCTACAGGGGGCTTTCGCCAAAAACATTCAGTACTTC.